The 25 T cell receptor beta chains given below trace back to one sample, sequenced in a study of identical twins. TCRdb reanalysed the 5' RACE reads using MiXCR and keeps one entry per CDR3 protein. Found here are about 570,000 distinct CDR3 sequences, 7.5% to 10% of them singletons; the top ten hold roughly 3%. Separately, the same data were catalogued under a study of yellow fever vaccine responses in identical twins.

The source material was PBMCs. The receptor set was obtained from a woman aged 18-29 years in good health.

The CDR3 coding sequence is TGCAGTGCTAGAGATCCAACGGGCGGACGCGGTCAGGAGACCCAGTACTTC. This encodes CSARDPTGGRGQETQYF. The chain has TRBV20-1 and TRBJ2-5, with D unclear. The CDR3 has 17 amino acids. CDR1 is DFQATT, CDR2 SNEGSKA, per germline (reference sequence). Trimming pared 0 bases from V and 5 bases from J, leaving 22 bases between.

The chain links TRBV14 to TRBJ2-3; D ambiguous. Trimming took off 2 bases at V and 4 bases at J, with 7 bases between the two ends. Germline lookup yields CDR1 SGHDN and CDR2 FVKESK. This CDR3 has 13 amino acids. The CDR3 is CASSQQTADTQYF. CDR3 DNA sequence: TGTGCCAGCAGCCAACAGACGGCAGATACGCAGTATTTT.

Ten or more counts support this clonotype. The chain employs TRBV29-1 and TRBJ2-3, with TRBD2 matching over 10 bases. With 1 base clipped from V and 6 bases from J, the junction kept 10 bases outside the gene matches. Germline V CDR1 and CDR2: SQVTM, ANQGSEA. This CDR3 has 16 residues. In DNA form, the CDR3 reads TGCAGCGTTGAAGGTGGGGCTAGCGGGAGACGGGATACGCAGTATTTT. It specifies CSVEGGASGRRDTQYF.

The V call is TRBV29-1, the J call TRBJ2-1; D may be TRBD1 or TRBD2 (5 bases each). This CDR3 contains 14 residues. V was trimmed by 7 bases and J by 2 bases, leaving 15 bases between them. The germline gives CDR1 SQVTM, CDR2 ANQGSEA. The CDR3: CSAGPPTPYNEQFF. The CDR3 nucleotides read TGCAGCGCGGGACCTCCTACCCCCTACAATGAGCAGTTCTTC.

The chain links TRBV12-3 or TRBV12-4 to TRBJ2-6, with a tentative D call TRBD1 (6 bases). This CDR3 has 18 residues. Trimming took 10 bases from V and 0 from J, leaving 22 bases between them. CDR3 nucleotide sequence: TGTGCCATCTGTCCTACTCGGCAGGGGAGCTCTGGGGCCAACGTCCTGACTTTC. This sequence encodes CAICPTRQGSSGANVLTF.

In its sample, this clonotype was seen a few times. The rearrangement links TRBV6-5 to TRBJ2-2; D is possibly TRBD1 (6 bases). The V end lost 4 bases, the J end lost 6 bases, and 18 bases lay between the germline ends. This CDR3 is built from 16 residues. Germline V lookup: CDR1 MNHEY, CDR2 SVGAGI. CDR3 residues: CASSLNRDLRPGELFF. Here the CDR3 DNA reads TGTGCCAGCAGTTTAAACAGGGATTTAAGGCCCGGGGAGCTGTTTTTT.

This clonotype showed up many times. The chain has TRBV7-2 and TRBJ1-1; D uncertain. Germline CDR1 SGHTA, CDR2 FQGNSA. The CDR3 is made up of 14 amino acids. V was cut by 2 bases and J by 1 base, with 8 bases left in between. CDR3 in DNA: TGTGCCAGCAGCTTAATGGCGACGAACACTGAAGCTTTCTTT. As protein: CASSLMATNTEAFF.

The rearrangement uses TRBV6-2 or TRBV6-3 and TRBJ1-2, with 10 bases lining up with TRBD1. Germline CDR1 reads MNHEY; CDR2 reads SVGEGT. The CDR3 extends over 13 amino acids. After removal of 5 bases from V and 9 bases from J, the junction contained 6 bases not matched to a gene. The CDR3 region has the DNA TGTGCCAGCAGTCTTTGGACAGGGGGAAGCTACACCTTC. Its protein product is CASSLWTGGSYTF.

The chain is built from TRBV24-1 and TRBJ2-3, with TRBD2 matching 7 bases. V was pared by 1 base and J by 2 bases, with 8 bases of the junction left unmatched. This CDR3 is built from 17 residues. Germline V lookup: CDR1 KGHDR, CDR2 SFDVKD. The CDR3 loop is CATSDFPRGSITDTQYF. The CDR3, as DNA: TGTGCCACCAGTGATTTTCCCCGCGGGAGTATCACAGATACGCAGTATTTT.

This clonotype was counted many times. The chain joins TRBV6-2 or TRBV6-3 to TRBJ2-1; 7 bases map to TRBD1. Germline V CDR1 and CDR2: MNHEY, SVGEGT. Trimming took 6 bases from V and 2 from J; bases not matched to a gene: 10. The CDR3 runs 16 residues. The CDR3 sequence: CASSLLQGLTYNEQFF. CDR3 sequence (DNA): TGTGCCAGCAGCCTACTACAGGGGTTAACCTACAATGAGCAGTTCTTC.

This clonotype turned up a few times. This chain links TRBV13 with TRBJ2-3; 10 bases map to TRBD2. This CDR3 comprises 16 residues. CDR1 and CDR2 from the germline V gene are PRHDT and FYEKMQ (reference sequence). With 3 bases clipped from V and 6 bases from J, the junction kept 9 bases outside the gene matches. CDR3 in DNA: TGTGCCAGCAGCTTCAGTCTAGCGGGAGATCGGGATACGCAGTATTTT. It specifies CASSFSLAGDRDTQYF. Complete variable domain (other parts from reference TRBV13 and TRBJ2-3): AAGVIQSPRHLIKEKRETATLKCYPIPRHDTVYWYQQGPGQDPQFLISFYEKMQSDKGSIPDRFSAQQFSDYHSELNMSSLELGDSALYFCASSFSLAGDRDTQYFGPGTRLTVL.

The chain is built from TRBV5-1 and TRBJ2-5, with 16 bases identical to TRBD2. Germline V gene data show CDR1 as SGHRS and CDR2 as YFSETQ. The V gene end was trimmed by 6 bases and the J gene end by 3 bases; junction bases not matched to a gene: 5. The CDR3 loop spans 16 amino acids. CDR3 in DNA: TGCGCCAGCACCGGGACTAGCGGGGGGGACAAAGAGACCCAGTACTTC. Its protein is CASTGTSGGDKETQYF.

This clonotype has ten or more counts. J is TRBJ1-5 and V is TRBV6-1; tentatively, D is TRBD1 (6 bases). With 1 base removed from V and 3 bases from J, the gap between germline ends came to 13 bases. Germline CDR1 is MNHNS and CDR2 is SASEGT. This CDR3 has 16 amino acids. The CDR3 is CASSEDEGVYNQPQHF. The CDR3 nucleotides are TGTGCCAGCAGTGAAGACGAGGGGGTTTACAATCAGCCCCAGCATTTT.

This clonotype was recorded at least ten times. The chain is built from TRBV9 and TRBJ2-2; D gene ambiguous. Germline CDR1 reads SGDLS; CDR2 reads YYNGEE. This CDR3 is 17 amino acids long. The V end lost 0 bases, the J end lost 1 base, and 13 bases lay between the germline ends. The CDR3 sequence is CASSVDPRAENTGELFF. DNA for the CDR3: TGTGCCAGCAGCGTAGATCCCCGGGCAGAGAACACCGGGGAGCTGTTTTTT.

This clonotype appeared many times. The chain recombines TRBV15 with TRBJ2-1; no definite D call. The CDR3 runs to 12 residues. With 1 base removed from V and 10 bases from J, the gap between germline ends came to 8 bases. CDR1 and CDR2 from the germline V gene are LNHNV and YYDKDF (reference sequence). The CDR3 DNA sequence: TGTGCCACCAGCAGAGGTATACTAGAGCAGTTCTTC. Translating gives CATSRGILEQFF.

This clonotype was seen only a few times. This rearrangement joins TRBV7-9 to TRBJ2-7, with TRBD2 matching 8 bases. Germline CDR1 reads SEHNR; CDR2 reads FQNEAQ (reference sequence). V shed 2 bases and J 4 bases; nucleotides not matched to a gene: 4. The length of the CDR3 is 14 residues. This CDR3 is CASSLTGGQYEQYF. In DNA form, the CDR3 reads TGTGCCAGCAGCTTAACGGGAGGGCAATACGAGCAGTACTTC. Looking up the rest from reference TRBV7-9 and TRBJ2-7 gives the full variable domain: DTGVSQNPRHKITKRGQNVTFRCDPISEHNRLYWYRQTLGQGPEFLTYFQNEAQLEKSRLLSDRFSAERPKGSFSTLEIQRTEQGDSAMYLCASSLTGGQYEQYFGPGTRLTVT.

This clonotype was observed at least ten times. The chain couples TRBV12-3 or TRBV12-4 to TRBJ1-6, with 9 bases aligning to TRBD1. The V gene end was trimmed by 6 bases and the J gene end by 7 bases; junction bases not matched to a gene: 4. This CDR3 region has 14 residues. CDR3 nucleotide sequence: TGTGCCAGCAGAACAGGGGGCTTAAATTCACCCCTCCACTTT. Translated, it gives CASRTGGLNSPLHF.

This clonotype was observed at least ten times. This sequence joins TRBV4-3 and TRBJ2-1; 9 positions agree with TRBD2. The V gene's germline CDR1 is LGHNA and CDR2 YSLEER. J lost 8 bases, V lost 0 bases, and 2 bases had no gene match. The CDR3 sequence is 14 residues long. The CDR3 region has the DNA TGCGCCAGCAGCCAAGATAGCGGGAGCGATGAGCAGTTCTTC. It encodes CASSQDSGSDEQFF.

The rearrangement links TRBV12-3 or TRBV12-4 to TRBJ1-3, with 8 bases fitting TRBD1. This CDR3 region has 15 residues. The trim removed 2 bases at V and 4 bases at J, leaving 4 bases unmatched. Written as DNA, the CDR3 is TGTGCCAGCAGTTTATCCGGACAGGGAGGAAACACCATATATTTT. Residues: CASSLSGQGGNTIYF.

The rearrangement links TRBV27 to TRBJ2-2; the match to TRBD2 covers 7 bases. This CDR3 contains 19 residues. Germline values: CDR1 MNHEY, CDR2 SMNVEV (reference sequence). Losses at the gene ends were 6 bases for V and 2 bases for J; bases not matched to a gene: 18. CDR3 residues: CASSPTWGRDGLNTGELFF. In DNA, the CDR3 is TGTGCCAGCAGCCCGACCTGGGGGAGGGACGGACTTAACACCGGGGAGCTGTTTTTT.

This chain uses TRBV9 with TRBJ2-7, with a weak D call TRBD2 (6 bases). V was pared by 7 bases and J by 5 bases, with 22 bases between. Germline V gene lookup returns CDR1 SGDLS and CDR2 YYNGEE. This CDR3 contains 15 residues. Here the CDR3 reads CASGRGVGRFDEQYF. The DNA for the CDR3 is TGTGCCAGCGGGCGGGGTGTCGGGCGTTTCGACGAGCAGTACTTC.

The chain couples TRBV6-5 to TRBJ1-1, with D uncertain. Trimming shortened V by 2 bases and J by 8 bases, and 15 bases separated the two germline ends. The CDR3 is 14 residues long. Germline V gene lookup returns CDR1 MNHEY and CDR2 SVGAGI. CDR3 amino acids: CASSYTPFLGEAFF. CDR3 sequence (DNA): TGTGCCAGCAGTTACACCCCGTTTCTGGGCGAAGCTTTCTTT.

This clonotype appeared a few times. This chain uses TRBV3-1 with TRBJ2-7; TRBD2 matches at 7 bases. CDR1 and CDR2 from the germline V gene are LGHDT and YNNKEL (reference sequence). Trimming removed 4 bases from V and 5 bases from J; junction bases left unmatched: 11. The CDR3 sequence is 15 residues long. The CDR3 sequence: CASSRGDRGRHEQYF. CDR3 coding DNA: TGTGCCAGCAGCCGTGGTGACCGCGGGAGACACGAGCAGTACTTC.

The chain carries TRBV3-1 and TRBJ2-5; TRBD2 aligns across 9 bases. CDR1 and CDR2 from the germline V gene are LGHDT and YNNKEL (reference sequence). There are 13 residues in the CDR3. Trimming at V came to 3 bases and at J to 13 bases, leaving 9 bases not matched to a gene. CDR3: CASSQPRREGSYF. The CDR3 DNA is TGTGCCAGCAGCCAGCCTCGGCGGGAGGGGTCGTACTTC.

V is TRBV20-1 and J is TRBJ1-6; 7 bases are a match to TRBD1. V lost 0 bases, J lost 7 bases, and 3 bases stayed unmatched. The CDR3 consists of 14 residues. The germline CDR1 and CDR2 sequences are DFQATT and SNEGSKA (reference sequence). CDR3 sequence (DNA): TGCAGTGCTAGAGACCGGGACAGAAATTCACCCCTCCACTTT. Its translation: CSARDRDRNSPLHF.